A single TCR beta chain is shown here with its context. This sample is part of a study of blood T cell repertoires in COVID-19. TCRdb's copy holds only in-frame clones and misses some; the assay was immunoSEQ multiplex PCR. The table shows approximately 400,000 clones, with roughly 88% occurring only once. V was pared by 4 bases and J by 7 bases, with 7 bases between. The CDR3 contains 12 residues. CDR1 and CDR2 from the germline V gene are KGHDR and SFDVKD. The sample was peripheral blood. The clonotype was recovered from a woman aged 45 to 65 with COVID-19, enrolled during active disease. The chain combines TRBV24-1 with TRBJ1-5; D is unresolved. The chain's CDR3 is CATSDGWQPQHF. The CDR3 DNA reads TGTGCCACCAGTGACGGGTGGCAGCCCCAGCATTTT.